This T cell receptor (beta chain) is from a study of cytomegalovirus exposure and HLA in healthy donors (dated by TCRdb to the late 2010s). For context, the study as a whole: A later analysis indicated that the 130 or so validation repertoires were generated on the platform also employed for the approximately 700 repertoires of the first cohort. The aim of the study was to test whether cataloging public T cell receptors could identify signatures of past pathogen exposure. Besides the first cohort of more than 650 subjects, a separate validation cohort made up of over 100 different subjects was used. High-throughput TCR immunosequencing, statistical association of individual TCRs with disease status, and machine learning were combined to predict cytomegalovirus infection status. What the authors observed across the whole study: Most TCR sequences were seen in very few donors, while some public TCRs were found in many individuals. The authors suggested that the approach could potentially be extended to other disease states and immunological phenotypes. The study gave a list of about 150 TCR beta chains associated with cytomegalovirus. The classifier was reported to diagnose cytomegalovirus status with high specificity and sensitivity in both the original cohort and the validation cohort. A later analysis found that TCRs clustered in the first cohort also tended to co-occur in the 120 validation repertoires, with 94% of cluster scores above 0. A later analysis had no HLA typing for the validation cohort, so co-occurrence there was scored across all 130 or so repertoires. In vitro tests confirmed that a few of the cytomegalovirus-associated TCR beta chains recognize cytomegalovirus antigens.

The library was built by means of the immunoSEQ multiplex PCR assay. From the authors' description of their analysis: A statistical classification framework was built for diagnosing cytomegalovirus status from the catalog of TCR beta chain sequences. TCRdb re-hosts the immuneACCESS table, in-frame sequences only. Its copies lack some clones; in the studies checked, an unresolved V gene accounts for under half of them, and the cause for the rest is not known. For V, J and clone size, that table is used; D and trimming come from the DNA. This sample comprises about 240,000 clones, around 87% of them detected only once. Of the sample, 0.95% to 1.5% falls within the top ten clones. Remarks on this clone: Its binding antigen is unknown. Per-base quality was not reported, and no clone a single base away is much larger than it.

From a lookup of the germline V gene, CDR1 and CDR2 are SNHLY and FYNNEI. CDR3 length: 13 amino acids, cysteine to phenylalanine. CDR3 DNA is the only sequence kept; it has 39 bases, read in frame from the first base. V is clipped by 6 bases and J by 0 bases, and the sequence between their germline boundaries is 8 bases long. Separate from the roughly 650-subject first cohort, the validation cohort of more than 90 subjects was the group to which the donors belonged. This receptor chain uses TRBV2 and TRBJ1-1; the D gene cannot be resolved reliably. This sequence originates from a woman in her 30s in good health and CMV-seropositive. Sequenced material: PBMCs. The nucleotide sequence reads TGTGCCAGCAGCCCTGAGATGAACACTGAAGCTTTCTTT. Its product reads: CASSPEMNTEAFF. With all but the CDR3 taken from the reference TRBV2 and TRBJ1-1 genes, the full variable domain is: EPEVTQTPSHQVTQMGQEVILRCVPISNHLYFYWYRQILGQKVEFLVSFYNNEISEKSEIFDDQFSVERPDGSNFTLKIRSTKLEDSAMYFCASSPEMNTEAFFGQGTRLTVV.